Here is one TCR beta chain with its context. What it recognizes is unknown. These data are taken from a study of cytomegalovirus exposure and HLA in healthy donors. Overall study results and limits: Available immune exposure information was restricted to CMV serostatus only. V- and J-gene trimming of TCR beta was linked (in a later analysis) to a missense DCLRE1C variant.

With 3 bases removed from V and 4 bases from J, the gap between germline ends came to 13 bases. Looked up from germline, CDR1 is MNHNS and CDR2 is SASEGT. The CDR3 length is 15 residues. Amplification used 60 Vbeta primers and 13 Jbeta primers. Using immunoSEQ multiplex PCR, the repertoire was profiled, and TCRdb retains in-frame clones only, with some absent. The table has some 210,000 clones, about 80% seen once. The sequence was collected from a woman aged 45-60 years in good health and CMV-seropositive. Sequencing was done on a sample of PBMCs. This chain joins TRBV6-1 and TRBJ1-3; D may be TRBD1 (5 bases). CDR3 region: CASSDKGRAGNTIYF. CDR3 nucleotides: TGTGCCAGCAGTGATAAGGGCAGGGCGGGAAACACCATATATTTT.